A selection of T cell receptor beta chains follows, all from one sample in a study of shared clonotypes between healthy human individuals. Sequenced by immunoSEQ multiplex PCR; TCRdb stores in-frame clones only, minus some. The data contain 2 million or so clones, about 95% of them singletons. Material: naive CD8+ T cells sorted from blood. The receptors originated from a man younger than 35 in good health. CDR3s include the opening cysteine and the closing phenylalanine or tryptophan. A D gene is named only where the DNA matches it firmly. Size is stated for part of the rows, as once, few or many counts, or as a class when the clone is expanded.

>TRBD2|TRBV7-6|TRBJ2-1|once
TGTGCCAGCAGCAAGGGACTAGCGGCTCCGGGGCTGAATGAGCAGTTCTTC
CASSKGLAAPGLNEQFF
>TRBD1|TRBV27|TRBJ2-3|-
TGTGCCAGCAGCCCCACCCAGGGGGGCACAGATACGCAGTATTTT
CASSPTQGGTDTQYF
>-|TRBV6-5|TRBJ1-3|-
TGTGCCAGCAGTGACCGCTACTCTGGAAACACCATATATTTT
CASSDRYSGNTIYF
>TRBD1|TRBV6-6|TRBJ1-5|few
TGTGCCAGCAGCGGGACAGTCAATCAGCCCCAGCATTTT
CASSGTVNQPQHF
>-|TRBV6-6|TRBJ2-7|-
TGTGCCAGCAGTGCCCCCTACGAGCAGTACTTC
CASSAPYEQYF
>TRBD1|TRBV7-2|TRBJ2-7|-
TGTGCCAGCAGCTTAATGGGACAGGGAACCTACGAGCAGTACTTC
CASSLMGQGTYEQYF
>TRBD1|TRBV7-8|TRBJ2-2|-
TGTGCCAGCAGCTCGGAGCCCGGGACAGCGAACACCGGGGAGCTGTTTTTT
CASSSEPGTANTGELFF
>-|TRBV28|TRBJ1-1|-
TGTGCCAGCAGTTTACAGGGTTGGGACACTGAAGCTTTCTTT
CASSLQGWDTEAFF
>-|TRBV5-1|TRBJ1-2|-
TGCGCCAGCAGCTCCACAGTCGACTACACCTTC
CASSSTVDYTF
>TRBD2|TRBV5-1|TRBJ2-3|-
TGCGCCAGCAGCTTGGTAAGGCTAGCGGGGGTTACCCTCCTTAGCACAGATACGCAGTATTTT
CASSLVRLAGVTLLSTDTQYF
>TRBD2|TRBV10-3|TRBJ2-5|-
TGTGCCATCAGCAAAACCGGGACTACAGAAGAGACCCAGTACTTC
CAISKTGTTEETQYF
>TRBD1|TRBV2|TRBJ2-3|-
TGTGCCAGCAGCCGGACGAGACAGGGGACAGATACGCAGTATTTT
CASSRTRQGTDTQYF
>TRBD2|TRBV6-5|TRBJ2-3|-
TGTGCCAGCAGTTTCTTAGCGGGGATTAGCACAGATACGCAGTATTTT
CASSFLAGISTDTQYF
>-|TRBV6-5|TRBJ2-7|-
TGTGCCAGCAGTTTCCTAGATTACGAGCAGTACTTC
CASSFLDYEQYF
>-|TRBV5-4|TRBJ2-7|-
TGTGCCAGCAGCTTGGCGTACAGTCTGGAGTCCTACGAGCAGTACTTC
CASSLAYSLESYEQYF
>-|TRBV30|TRBJ2-3|-
TGTGCCTGGATCGGGGACACAGATACGCAGTATTTT
CAWIGDTDTQYF
>-|TRBV18|TRBJ2-7|-
TGTGCCAGCTCACCGGACAGATTCTCCTACGAGCAGTACTTC
CASSPDRFSYEQYF
>-|TRBV27|TRBJ2-3|-
TGTGCCAGCAGTTTTGTCGCACAGGGCACAGATACGCAGTATTTT
CASSFVAQGTDTQYF
>TRBD2|TRBV7-8|TRBJ2-7|-
TGTGCCAGCAGCTCCAGCGGGAGCGTCTACGAGCAGTACTTC
CASSSSGSVYEQYF
>TRBD2|TRBV7-8|TRBJ2-1|-
TGTGCCAGCGGGTTTCTAGCGGGCTCCTACAATGAGCAGTTCTTC
CASGFLAGSYNEQFF
>-|TRBV4-1|TRBJ1-1|-
TGCGCCAGCAGCCAAGAGCTATTCGGGAACACTGAAGCTTTCTTT
CASSQELFGNTEAFF
>-|TRBV7-9|TRBJ1-1|once
TGTGCCAGCAGCCACGGGGTAAACACTGAAGCTTTCTTT
CASSHGVNTEAFF
>TRBD2|TRBV2|TRBJ2-1|-
TGTGCCAGCAGTTGGGGGACTAGCGGGAGCAATGAGCAGTTCTTC
CASSWGTSGSNEQFF
>-|TRBV27|TRBJ1-5|-
TGTGCCAGCAGTTCCATGACAAATCAGCCCCAGCATTTT
CASSSMTNQPQHF